This TCR beta chain came from a study of T cell responses to AZD1222 COVID-19 vaccine. Study-level information: Analyses pooled second doses at about 4 or about 12 weeks.

As regards this clone: Its antigen is currently unknown.

TCRdb's table, derived via immunoSEQ multiplex PCR, lists solely in-frame clones and lacks some. Of tens of thousands of clones in the sample, about 80% were seen once. The germline CDR1 and CDR2 sequences are SGHRS and YFSETQ. Trimming pared 4 bases from V and 5 bases from J, leaving 20 bases between. The CDR3 sequence is 16 residues long. Study-wide points: Most donors were white British and more were female, and clonal diversity was possibly underestimated. Vaccine-related CD4 TCRs covered spike, predominating at 160-218 and 743-854. Recipients of AZD1222 seropositive at baseline numbered only 6 or 7.

V gene TRBV5-1 combines with J gene TRBJ2-3; D is unresolved. Sequences were derived from peripheral blood, sampled on day 0 of AZD1222 vaccination. This clonotype originated in an adult in good health. The CDR3 nucleotides are TGCGCCAGCAGCCCCATACCGGCGAAACGACAAGATACGCAGTATTTT. Translated, it gives CASSPIPAKRQDTQYF.